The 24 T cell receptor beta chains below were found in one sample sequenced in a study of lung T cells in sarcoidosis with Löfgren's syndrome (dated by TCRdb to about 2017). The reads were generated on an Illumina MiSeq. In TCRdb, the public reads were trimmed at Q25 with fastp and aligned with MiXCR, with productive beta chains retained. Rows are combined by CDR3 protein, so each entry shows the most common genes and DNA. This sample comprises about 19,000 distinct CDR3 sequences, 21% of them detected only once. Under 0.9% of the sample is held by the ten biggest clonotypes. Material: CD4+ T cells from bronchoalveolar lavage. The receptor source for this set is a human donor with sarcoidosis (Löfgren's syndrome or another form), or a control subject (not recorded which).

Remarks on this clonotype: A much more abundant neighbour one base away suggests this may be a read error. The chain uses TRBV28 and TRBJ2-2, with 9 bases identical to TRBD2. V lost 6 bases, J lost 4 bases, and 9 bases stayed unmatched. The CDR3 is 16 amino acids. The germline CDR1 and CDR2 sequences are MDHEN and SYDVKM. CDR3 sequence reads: CASSLQTSGATGELFF. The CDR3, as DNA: TGTGCCAGCAGCCTTCAGACTAGCGGAGCCACCGGGGAGCTGTTTTTT.

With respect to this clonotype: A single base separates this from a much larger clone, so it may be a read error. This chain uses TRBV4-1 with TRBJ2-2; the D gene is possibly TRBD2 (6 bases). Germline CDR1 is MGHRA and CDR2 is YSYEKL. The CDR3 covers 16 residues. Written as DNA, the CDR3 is TGCGCCAGCAGCCAAGAACAGCTTATATTCACCGGGGGGCTGTTTTTT. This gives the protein CASSQEQLIFTGGLFF.

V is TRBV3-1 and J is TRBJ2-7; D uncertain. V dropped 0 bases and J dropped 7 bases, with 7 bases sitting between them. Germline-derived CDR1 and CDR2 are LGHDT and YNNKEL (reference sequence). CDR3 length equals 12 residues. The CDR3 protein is CASSQDWREQYF. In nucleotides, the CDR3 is TGTGCCAGCAGCCAAGATTGGCGGGAGCAGTACTTC.

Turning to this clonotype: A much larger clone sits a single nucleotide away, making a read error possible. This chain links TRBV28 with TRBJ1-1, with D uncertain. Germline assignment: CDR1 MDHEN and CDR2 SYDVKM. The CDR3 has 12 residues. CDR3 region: CASSLSDTETFF. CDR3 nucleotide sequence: TGTGCCAGCAGTTTAAGCGACACTGAAACTTTCTTT.

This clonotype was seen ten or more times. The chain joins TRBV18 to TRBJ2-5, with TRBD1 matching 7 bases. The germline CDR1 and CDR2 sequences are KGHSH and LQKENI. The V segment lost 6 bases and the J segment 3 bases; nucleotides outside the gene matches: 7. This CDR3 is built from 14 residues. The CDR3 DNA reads TGTGCCAGCTCGTACCGGGACAGAGAAGAGACCCAGTACTTC. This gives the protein CASSYRDREETQYF.

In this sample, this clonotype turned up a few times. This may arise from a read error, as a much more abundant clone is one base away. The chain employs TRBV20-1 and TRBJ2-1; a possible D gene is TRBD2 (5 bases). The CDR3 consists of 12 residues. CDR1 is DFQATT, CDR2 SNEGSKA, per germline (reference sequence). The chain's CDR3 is CGAGRGFNEQFF. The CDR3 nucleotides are TGCGGCGCAGGACGGGGATTCAATGAGCAGTTCTTC.

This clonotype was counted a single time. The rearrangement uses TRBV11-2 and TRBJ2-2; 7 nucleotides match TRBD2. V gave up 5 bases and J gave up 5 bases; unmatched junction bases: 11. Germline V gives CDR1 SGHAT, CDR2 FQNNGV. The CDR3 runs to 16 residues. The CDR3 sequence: CASSPGLTGGTGELFF. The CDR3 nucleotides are TGTGCCAGCAGCCCCGGACTAACGGGAGGTACCGGGGAGCTGTTTTTT.

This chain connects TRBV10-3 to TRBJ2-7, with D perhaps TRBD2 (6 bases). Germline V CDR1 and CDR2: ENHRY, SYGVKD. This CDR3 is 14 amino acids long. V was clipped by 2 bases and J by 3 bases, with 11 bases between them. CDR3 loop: CAISEGGWDYEQYF. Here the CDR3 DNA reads TGTGCCATCAGTGAGGGAGGGTGGGACTACGAGCAGTACTTC.

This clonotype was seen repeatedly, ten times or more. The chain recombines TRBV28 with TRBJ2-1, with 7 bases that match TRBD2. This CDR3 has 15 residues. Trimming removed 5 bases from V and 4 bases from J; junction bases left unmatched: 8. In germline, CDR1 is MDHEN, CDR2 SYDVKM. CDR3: CASSEAGDGYNEQFF. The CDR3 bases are TGTGCCAGCAGTGAGGCGGGAGATGGGTACAATGAGCAGTTCTTC.

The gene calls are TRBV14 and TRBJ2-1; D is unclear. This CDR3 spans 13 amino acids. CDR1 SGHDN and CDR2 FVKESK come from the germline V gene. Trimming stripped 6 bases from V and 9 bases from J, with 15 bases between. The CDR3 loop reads CASSSLLGSEQFF. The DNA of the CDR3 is TGTGCCAGCAGTTCCCTCTTAGGGTCTGAGCAGTTCTTC.

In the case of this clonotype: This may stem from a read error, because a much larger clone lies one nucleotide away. The CDR3 DNA follows: TGTGCCAGCAGCTTATATTTCATGAACACTGAAGCTTCCTTT. It translates to CASSLYFMNTEASF. The rearrangement joins TRBV7-3 to TRBJ1-1; D unclear. The CDR3 totals 14 residues. The V gene's germline CDR1 is SGHTA and CDR2 FQGTGA.

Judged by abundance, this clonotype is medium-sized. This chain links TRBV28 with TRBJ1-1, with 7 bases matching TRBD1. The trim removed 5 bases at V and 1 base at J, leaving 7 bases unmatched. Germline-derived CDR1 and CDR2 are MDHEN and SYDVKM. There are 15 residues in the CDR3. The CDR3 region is CASSLIRDRNTEAFF. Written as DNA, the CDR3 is TGTGCCAGCAGTCTTATCCGGGACAGGAACACTGAAGCTTTCTTT.

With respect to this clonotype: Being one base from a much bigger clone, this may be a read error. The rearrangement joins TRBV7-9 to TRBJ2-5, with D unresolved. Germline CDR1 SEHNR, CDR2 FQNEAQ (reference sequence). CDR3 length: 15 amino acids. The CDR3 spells CASSLGQGVVETQCF. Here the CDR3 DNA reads TGTGCCAGCAGCTTAGGACAAGGAGTAGTGGAGACCCAGTGCTTC.

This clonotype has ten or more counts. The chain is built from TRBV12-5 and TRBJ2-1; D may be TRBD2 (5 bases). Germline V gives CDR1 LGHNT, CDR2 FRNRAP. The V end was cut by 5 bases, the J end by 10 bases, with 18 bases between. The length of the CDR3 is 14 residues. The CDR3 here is CASGRSDLNREQFF. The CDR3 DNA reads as TGTGCTAGTGGTCGGTCGGACTTGAACCGGGAGCAGTTCTTC.

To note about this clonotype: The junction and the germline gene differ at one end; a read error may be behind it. The CDR3, as DNA: TGTGCCAGCAGTTCTCGACAGGGGGGAAACGCCATTAACTATGGCTACACTTTC. Protein: CASSSRQGGNAINYGYTF. This chain joins TRBV27 and TRBJ1-2; 9 bases align to TRBD1. Germline V lookup: CDR1 MNHEY, CDR2 SMNVEV (reference sequence). The CDR3 totals 18 residues.

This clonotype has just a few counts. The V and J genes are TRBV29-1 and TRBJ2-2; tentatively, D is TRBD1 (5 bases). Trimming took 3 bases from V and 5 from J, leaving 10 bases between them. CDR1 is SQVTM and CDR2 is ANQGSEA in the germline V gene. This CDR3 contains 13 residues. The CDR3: CSVDRAGTGELFF. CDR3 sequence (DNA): TGCAGCGTTGATAGGGCAGGGACCGGGGAGCTGTTTTTT.

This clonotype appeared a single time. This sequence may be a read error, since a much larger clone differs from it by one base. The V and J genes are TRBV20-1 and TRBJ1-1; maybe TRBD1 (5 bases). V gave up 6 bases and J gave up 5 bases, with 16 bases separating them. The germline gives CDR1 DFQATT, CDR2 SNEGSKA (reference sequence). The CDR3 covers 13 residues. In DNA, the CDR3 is TGCAGTGCGCCGGGACCCATTGGGACTGAAGCTTTCTTT. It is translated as CSAPGPIGTEAFF.

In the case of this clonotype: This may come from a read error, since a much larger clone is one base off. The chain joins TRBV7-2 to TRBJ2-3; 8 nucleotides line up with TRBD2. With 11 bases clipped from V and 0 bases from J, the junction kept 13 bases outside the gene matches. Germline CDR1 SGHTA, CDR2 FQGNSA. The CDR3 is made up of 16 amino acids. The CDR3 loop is CAGSIRASGSTDTQYF. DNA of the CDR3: TGTGCCGGCTCAATAAGGGCTAGCGGGAGCACAGATACGCAGTATTTT.

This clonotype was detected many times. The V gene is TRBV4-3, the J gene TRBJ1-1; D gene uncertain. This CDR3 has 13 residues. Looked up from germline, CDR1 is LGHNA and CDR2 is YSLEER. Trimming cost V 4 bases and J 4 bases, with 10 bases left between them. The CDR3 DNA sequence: TGCGCCAGCAGCCGACAAATGAGCACTGAAGCTTTCTTT. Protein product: CASSRQMSTEAFF.

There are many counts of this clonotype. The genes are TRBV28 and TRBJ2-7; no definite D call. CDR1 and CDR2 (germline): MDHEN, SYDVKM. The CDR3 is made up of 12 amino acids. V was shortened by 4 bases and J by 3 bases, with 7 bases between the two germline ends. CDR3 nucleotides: TGTGCCAGCAGTTCTTCCAGCTACGAGCAGTACTTC. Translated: CASSSSSYEQYF.

CDR3 amino acids: CASSRLSSGSSYEQYF. The DNA of the CDR3 is TGTGCCAGCAGTCGTCTCTCTAGCGGGAGCTCCTACGAGCAGTACTTC. The gene calls are TRBV2 and TRBJ2-7; 10 nucleotides match TRBD2. Per germline, CDR1 SNHLY and CDR2 FYNNEI. The CDR3 length is 16 residues. After removal of 5 bases from V and 0 bases from J, the junction contained 7 bases not matched to a gene.

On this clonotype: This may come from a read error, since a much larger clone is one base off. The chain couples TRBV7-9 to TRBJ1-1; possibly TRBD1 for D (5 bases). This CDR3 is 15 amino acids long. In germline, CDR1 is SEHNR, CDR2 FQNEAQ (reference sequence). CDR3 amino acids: CDSSWRLGGTTEAFF. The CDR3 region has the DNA TGTGACAGCAGCTGGAGGCTAGGAGGGACGACTGAAGCTTTCTTT.

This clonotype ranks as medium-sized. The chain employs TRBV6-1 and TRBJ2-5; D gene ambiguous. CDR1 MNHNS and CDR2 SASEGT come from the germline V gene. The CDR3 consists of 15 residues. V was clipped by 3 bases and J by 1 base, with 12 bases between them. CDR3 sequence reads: CASSDRDNLQETQYF. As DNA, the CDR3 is TGTGCCAGCAGTGATCGCGACAACCTCCAAGAGACCCAGTACTTC.

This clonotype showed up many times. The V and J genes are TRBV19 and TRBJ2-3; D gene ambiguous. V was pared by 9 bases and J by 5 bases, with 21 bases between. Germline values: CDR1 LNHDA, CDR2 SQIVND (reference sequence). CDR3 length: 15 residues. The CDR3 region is CASKKVDLGLDTQYF. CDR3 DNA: TGTGCCAGCAAAAAGGTCGACTTAGGGTTAGATACGCAGTATTTT.